This TCR beta chain was obtained from a study of blood T cell repertoires in COVID-19. Study in general: PBMCs, B-cell-depleted T cells, or T cells provided the cDNA or gDNA that made up the material.

Categorization into cohorts depended on clinical history that participants reported. This clone was detected ten times or more. The repertoire was sequenced with immunoSEQ multiplex PCR; TCRdb's copy has only in-frame clones and lacks some. The table shows roughly 400,000 clones, with 88% occurring only once. Germline loops: CDR1 SGHDT, CDR2 YYEEEE. This CDR3 comprises 14 residues. V lost 3 bases to trimming and J lost 2 bases; unmatched junction nucleotides: 3. J is TRBJ2-7 and V is TRBV5-6; TRBD2 aligns across 9 bases. This clonotype was sampled from a middle-aged woman with acute COVID-19. The sample consisted of PBMCs or T cells enriched from blood (not recorded which). CDR3 coding DNA: TGTGCCAGCAGCTCAGCGGGGGGTCCCTACGAGCAGTACTTC. It encodes CASSSAGGPYEQYF.